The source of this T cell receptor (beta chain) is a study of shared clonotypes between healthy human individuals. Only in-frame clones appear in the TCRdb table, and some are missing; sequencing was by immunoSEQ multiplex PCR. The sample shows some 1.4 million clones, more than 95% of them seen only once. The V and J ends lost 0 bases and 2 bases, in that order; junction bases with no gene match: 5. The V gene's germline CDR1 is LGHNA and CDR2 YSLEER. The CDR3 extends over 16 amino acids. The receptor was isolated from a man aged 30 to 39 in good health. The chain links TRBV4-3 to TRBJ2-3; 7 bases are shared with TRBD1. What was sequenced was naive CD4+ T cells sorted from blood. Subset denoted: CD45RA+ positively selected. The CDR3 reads CASSQEVGQYTDTQYF. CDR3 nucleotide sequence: TGCGCCAGCAGCCAAGAGGTGGGACAGTACACAGATACGCAGTATTTT.